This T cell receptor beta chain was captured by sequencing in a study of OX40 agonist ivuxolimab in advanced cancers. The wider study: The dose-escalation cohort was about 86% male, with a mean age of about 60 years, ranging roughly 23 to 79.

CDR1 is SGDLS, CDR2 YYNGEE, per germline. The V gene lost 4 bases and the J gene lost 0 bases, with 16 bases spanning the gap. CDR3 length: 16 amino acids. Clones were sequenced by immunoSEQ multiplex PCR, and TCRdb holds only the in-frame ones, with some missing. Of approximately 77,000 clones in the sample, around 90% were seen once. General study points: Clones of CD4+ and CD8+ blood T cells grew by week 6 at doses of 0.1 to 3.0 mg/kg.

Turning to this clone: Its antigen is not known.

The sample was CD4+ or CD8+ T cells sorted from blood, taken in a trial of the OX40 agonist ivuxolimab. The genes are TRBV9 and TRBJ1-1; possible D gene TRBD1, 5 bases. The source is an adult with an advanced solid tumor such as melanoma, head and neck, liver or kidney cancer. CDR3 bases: TGTGCCAGCAGCCCTAGCGGGGGAGGGTTGAACACTGAAGCTTTCTTT. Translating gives CASSPSGGGLNTEAFF.